This T cell receptor (beta chain) originates from a study of blood T cell repertoires in COVID-19. Only in-frame clones appear in the TCRdb table, and some are missing; sequencing was by immunoSEQ multiplex PCR. The repertoire has approximately 40,000 clones, about 85% of them found once; the top ten carry approximately 19%. V was trimmed by 5 bases and J by 2 bases, leaving 10 bases between them. The CDR3 consists of 13 residues. The V gene's germline CDR1 is SGHTA and CDR2 FQGTGA. This clonotype was sampled from a man aged 45-60 years in a cohort sampled during active COVID-19. Input material: peripheral blood. The chain couples TRBV7-3 to TRBJ2-7; D possibly corresponds to TRBD2 (6 bases). CDR3 region: CASSPGEAYEQYF. The CDR3 DNA reads TGTGCCAGCAGCCCCGGGGAGGCCTACGAGCAGTACTTC.